These 8 T cell receptor beta chains originate from one sample sequenced in a study of blood T cell repertoires in COVID-19. Sequencing used immunoSEQ multiplex PCR; TCRdb keeps in-frame clones, though not all of them. This table holds under 250,000 clones, around four fifths found once. The material sequenced was PBMCs or T cells enriched from blood (not recorded which). These receptors were obtained from a woman aged 35 to 49 who had been exposed to COVID-19.

Only one count was recorded for this clone. This CDR3 reads CASSGQGFGELFF. The CDR3, as DNA: TGTGCCAGCAGCGGACAGGGCTTCGGGGAGCTGTTTTTT. The gene calls are TRBV2 and TRBJ2-2; 8 nucleotides match TRBD1. V shed 6 bases, J shed 7 bases, and the junction held 4 bases outside the gene matches. The CDR3 consists of 13 residues. Per germline, CDR1 SNHLY and CDR2 FYNNEI.

This rearrangement joins TRBV3-1 (or the pseudogene TRBV3-2) to TRBJ1-5; D is unresolved. V was pared by 0 bases and J by 5 bases, with 11 bases between. This CDR3 spans 15 amino acids. In germline, CDR1 is LGHDT, CDR2 YNNKEL (reference sequence). The CDR3 loop is CASSQDPGIHQPQHF. The CDR3 DNA is TGTGCCAGCAGCCAAGATCCGGGTATCCATCAGCCCCAGCATTTT.

About this clone: A read error may account for a junction end that differs from germline. The chain carries TRBV11-2 and TRBJ2-5; perhaps TRBD1 as D (6 bases). This CDR3 has 13 residues. CDR1 is SGHAT, CDR2 FQNNGV, per germline. CDR3 loop: CASSLGLQDSPHF. The CDR3, as DNA: TGTGCCAGCAGCTTAGGTCTACAGGACAGCCCGCACTTC.

This chain uses TRBV12-3 or TRBV12-4 with TRBJ1-1; 7 nucleotides agree with TRBD1. This CDR3 is 13 amino acids long. V lost 6 bases, J lost 1 base, and 2 bases stayed unmatched. CDR3 region: CASSRTGNTEAFF. The CDR3 DNA sequence: TGTGCCAGCAGCCGGACAGGGAACACTGAAGCTTTCTTT.

The gene calls are TRBV29-1 and TRBJ2-3, with 10 nucleotides matching TRBD2. CDR3 size: 15 residues. Trimming removed 3 bases from V and 2 bases from J; junction bases left unmatched: 5. CDR1 and CDR2 from the germline V gene are SQVTM and ANQGSEA. The CDR3 coding sequence is TGCAGCGTTGAGATAGCGGGGGGTTCCACAGATACGCAGTATTTT. It encodes CSVEIAGGSTDTQYF.

The chain has TRBV19 and TRBJ1-3; D is possibly TRBD1 (5 bases). The germline CDR1 and CDR2 sequences are LNHDA and SQIVND (reference sequence). The V gene lost 1 base and the J gene lost 2 bases, with 6 bases spanning the gap. This CDR3 region has 14 residues. Here the CDR3 reads CASSIGQPGNTIYF. Here the CDR3 DNA reads TGTGCCAGTAGTATAGGACAGCCTGGAAACACCATATATTTT. The full variable domain, in which reference TRBV19 and TRBJ1-3 provide the parts outside the CDR3, is DGGITQSPKYLFRKEGQNVTLSCEQNLNHDAMYWYRQDPGQGLRLIYYSQIVNDFQKGDIAEGYSVSREKKESFPLTVTSAQKNPTAFYLCASSIGQPGNTIYFGEGSWLTVV.

V and J are TRBV4-1 and TRBJ2-3, with TRBD1 matching over 9 bases. The CDR3 covers 15 residues. The ends lost 4 bases at V and 4 bases at J; junction bases unmatched: 6. CDR1 is MGHRA, CDR2 YSYEKL, per germline. CDR3 coding DNA: TGCGCCAGCAGCCTGGGACAGGGAGGAGCAGATACGCAGTATTTT. The encoded protein is CASSLGQGGADTQYF.

The chain combines TRBV18 with TRBJ1-1; 8 bases agree with TRBD1. Per the germline V gene, CDR1 is KGHSH and CDR2 is LQKENI. CDR3 size: 16 residues. V shed 5 bases, J shed 1 base, and the junction held 9 bases outside the gene matches. CDR3 DNA: TGTGCCAGCTCAATTCGGGACAGGACCAAGAACACTGAAGCTTTCTTT. Translated: CASSIRDRTKNTEAFF. The full variable domain, completed using reference TRBV18 and TRBJ1-1, is NAGVMQNPRHLVRRRGQEARLRCSPMKGHSHVYWYRQLPEEGLKFMVYLQKENIIDESGMPKERFSAEFPKEGPSILRIQQVVRGDSAAYFCASSIRDRTKNTEAFFGQGTRLTVV.